These 6 T cell receptor beta chains originate from one sample sequenced in a study of blood T cell repertoires in COVID-19. Generated by immunoSEQ multiplex PCR, the TCRdb table keeps only in-frame clones and is missing some. This table has a few hundred thousand clones, roughly 86% appearing once. The sequenced material came from PBMCs or T cells enriched from blood (not recorded which). These receptors all stem from a woman younger than 30 who had recovered from COVID-19.

The V and J genes are TRBV28 and TRBJ1-5; no reliable D call. CDR1 is MDHEN, CDR2 SYDVKM, per germline. CDR3 size: 12 residues. Trimming took 6 bases from V and 6 from J, leaving 9 bases between them. CDR3 region: CASRPPGQPQHF. CDR3 in DNA: TGTGCCAGCAGACCTCCCGGTCAGCCCCAGCATTTT.

The genes are TRBV19 and TRBJ2-1, with 7 bases fitting TRBD2. The CDR3 sequence is 15 residues long. V lost 5 bases, J lost 7 bases, and 11 bases stayed unmatched. The germline V gene encodes CDR1 LNHDA and CDR2 SQIVND (reference sequence). CDR3 bases: TGTGCCAGTAGTGACGGGCTAGCGGCGGGGAATGAGCAGTTCTTC. As protein: CASSDGLAAGNEQFF.

This clone was counted a few times. The V gene is TRBV9, the J gene TRBJ2-4, with D maybe TRBD1 (5 bases). This CDR3 contains 19 residues. Per germline, CDR1 SGDLS and CDR2 YYNGEE. V was pared by 0 bases and J by 0 bases, with 19 bases between. CDR3 in DNA: TGTGCCAGCAGCGTAGGGCAGGGAAGGGATACAATAGCCAAAAACATTCAGTACTTC. Encoded protein: CASSVGQGRDTIAKNIQYF.

This sequence joins TRBV10-1 and TRBJ1-5; D may be TRBD1 (5 bases). V gave up 5 bases and J gave up 0 bases, with 11 bases separating them. The germline V gene has CDR1 WNHNN and CDR2 SYGVQD (reference sequence). This CDR3 is 15 amino acids long. The chain's CDR3 is CASSHQGYSNQPQHF. CDR3 bases: TGCGCCAGCAGTCACCAGGGCTATAGCAATCAGCCCCAGCATTTT.

V is TRBV7-8 and J is TRBJ1-1; D gene unclear. With 2 bases removed from V and 1 base from J, the gap between germline ends came to 5 bases. The germline V gene has CDR1 SGHVS and CDR2 FQNEAQ. The CDR3 sequence is 13 residues long. CDR3 sequence reads: CASSLPRNTEAFF. In nucleotides, the CDR3 is TGTGCCAGCAGCTTACCGAGGAACACTGAAGCTTTCTTT. Full variable domain (remainder filled in from reference TRBV7-8 and TRBJ1-1): GAGVSQSPRYKVAKRGQDVALRCDPISGHVSLFWYQQALGQGPEFLTYFQNEAQLDKSGLPSDRFFAERPEGSVSTLKIQRTQQEDSAVYLCASSLPRNTEAFFGQGTRLTVV.

This clone was seen only once. J is TRBJ1-1 and V is TRBV5-5; TRBD1 is a possible D gene (5 bases). The CDR3 runs 14 residues. Deletions cut 1 base from V and 1 base from J, with 8 bases between. The germline gives CDR1 SGHKS, CDR2 YYEKEE (reference sequence). As DNA, the CDR3 is TGTGCCAGCAGCTTGTGGACACAGAACACTGAAGCTTTCTTT. Protein: CASSLWTQNTEAFF.